These T cell receptor beta chains were read from a single sample in a study of T cell repertoires in cytomegalovirus infection. MiXCR, applied by TCRdb to the reads, yields one record per CDR3 protein. The table lists 700,000 to 900,000 distinct CDR3 sequences, almost 30% of them singletons. No antigens are known for them. This specimen was cultured CD8+ T cells from PBMCs, taken from culture after CMV antigen stimulation. Receptor source: a human donor in good health (CMV status not recorded). Some clones in this sample may be carry-over from other donors' samples. The CDR3 runs from the conserved cysteine through the conserved F or W. The D gene is left open where the match is weak. Part of the rows lack a size; the others show once, few, many or a class for expanded clones.

DNA,CDR3,J,size,D,V
TGTGCCAGCAGCTCTTGGTGGGAACGGAACACTGAAGCTTTCTTT,CASSSWWERNTEAFF,TRBJ1-1,NA,NA,TRBV5-6
TGTGCCAGCAGCCAAGGGACAGGGATCGGCTACACCTTC,CASSQGTGIGYTF,TRBJ1-2,NA,TRBD1,TRBV7-6
TGTGCCAGCAGTGAAGGGGGGCGGGGGCCCTTCTACAATGAGCAGTTCTTC,CASSEGGRGPFYNEQFF,TRBJ2-1,few,NA,TRBV2
TGTGCCAGCAGCACCTGGACCGGATCGTCCCAGCATTTT,CASSTWTGSSQHF,TRBJ1-5,NA,NA,TRBV7-8
TGTGCCAGCAGCCAAGAGAGGAGAGGCGAGCAGTACTTC,CASSQERRGEQYF,TRBJ2-7,NA,NA,TRBV14
TGTGCCAGCAGCTTAGGATACATAGCCAAAAACATTCAGTACTTC,CASSLGYIAKNIQYF,TRBJ2-4,many,NA,TRBV7-2
TGTGCCAGTAGTCCCCCGGTAGTGAACACTGAAGCTTTCTTT,CASSPPVVNTEAFF,TRBJ1-1,many,NA,TRBV19
TGTGCCAGCAGCTCCGTCGGGGGCGAGCTGTTTTTT,CASSSVGGELFF,TRBJ2-2,few,NA,TRBV7-2
TGTGCCAGTAGCACCTACGAGACCCAAGAGACCCAGTACTTC,CASSTYETQETQYF,TRBJ2-5,few,NA,TRBV19
TGTGCCAGCAGCCACAGGGTGAATAATGGGGAGCTGTTTTTT,CASSHRVNNGELFF,TRBJ2-2,NA,NA,TRBV7-9
TGTGCCAGCAGTGAGGATAGGCCAGTCGATGAGCAGTACTTC,CASSEDRPVDEQYF,TRBJ2-7,NA,NA,TRBV25-1
TGTGCCAGCAGCTTAGGGACACCTTCCTACAATGAGCAGTTCTTC,CASSLGTPSYNEQFF,TRBJ2-1,NA,NA,TRBV7-3
TGTGCCAGCAGCTTAGACGACCGTGCTGCTGAAGCTTTCTTT,CASSLDDRAAEAFF,TRBJ1-1,many,NA,TRBV7-2
TGTGCCAGCAGCATCGGACAGGGGGCCCCAGATACGCAGTATTTT,CASSIGQGAPDTQYF,TRBJ2-3,NA,TRBD1,TRBV5-6
TGTGCCAGCAGTTTAGCTAGCGGGACAGGGAGCCGGGTCTGGGACAATGAGCAGTTCTTC,CASSLASGTGSRVWDNEQFF,TRBJ2-1,NA,NA,TRBV12-3/TRBV12-4
TGTGCCAGCAGTGCCTGGGACACTTTGAACACTGAAGCTTTCTTT,CASSAWDTLNTEAFF,TRBJ1-1,NA,NA,TRBV2
TGTGCCAGCTCTGGCGGGAAGGGAAACATTCAGTACTTC,CASSGGKGNIQYF,TRBJ2-4,NA,NA,TRBV12-3/TRBV12-4
TGTGCCACCAGCAGTACGTATGGTAGCAATGAGCAGTTCTTC,CATSSTYGSNEQFF,TRBJ2-1,few,NA,TRBV15
TGTGCCAGCAAGGGGGACCGCAGGGTGCTGGAGGGATATGGCTACACCTTC,CASKGDRRVLEGYGYTF,TRBJ1-2,NA,NA,TRBV6-6
TGTGCCAGTAGTATAGGATACGGTATGAACACTGAAGCTTTCTTT,CASSIGYGMNTEAFF,TRBJ1-1,few,NA,TRBV19
TGTGCCAGCAGCTCCGGGACGTATTCACCCCTCCACTTT,CASSSGTYSPLHF,TRBJ1-6,NA,NA,TRBV6-1
TGTGCCAGCAGCCGGACGGACGGTGCTAATCAGCCCCAGCATTTT,CASSRTDGANQPQHF,TRBJ1-5,NA,NA,TRBV7-6
TGTGCCACCAGCAGAGAATATTCAAAACTCAACAATGAGCAGTTCTTC,CATSREYSKLNNEQFF,TRBJ2-1,NA,NA,TRBV15
TGCAGTGCTAGAGCGGGCGGTGGGGGGAACGAGCAGTACTTC,CSARAGGGGNEQYF,TRBJ2-7,once,NA,TRBV20-1
TGTGCCAGCAGCTCGGGACGGAGACTGAACACTGAAGCTTTCTTT,CASSSGRRLNTEAFF,TRBJ1-1,NA,NA,TRBV5-6
TGTGCCAGCAGGACTTCCCCGTGGAATGAGCAGTTCTTC,CASRTSPWNEQFF,TRBJ2-1,NA,NA,TRBV6-2/TRBV6-3
TGTGCCAGTAGTCCGACAGTTTACAACACTGAAGCTTTCTTT,CASSPTVYNTEAFF,TRBJ1-1,many,NA,TRBV19
TGTGCCAGCAGCCACGACCGCTATACCCTCGAAGCTTTCTTT,CASSHDRYTLEAFF,TRBJ1-1,many,NA,TRBV5-6